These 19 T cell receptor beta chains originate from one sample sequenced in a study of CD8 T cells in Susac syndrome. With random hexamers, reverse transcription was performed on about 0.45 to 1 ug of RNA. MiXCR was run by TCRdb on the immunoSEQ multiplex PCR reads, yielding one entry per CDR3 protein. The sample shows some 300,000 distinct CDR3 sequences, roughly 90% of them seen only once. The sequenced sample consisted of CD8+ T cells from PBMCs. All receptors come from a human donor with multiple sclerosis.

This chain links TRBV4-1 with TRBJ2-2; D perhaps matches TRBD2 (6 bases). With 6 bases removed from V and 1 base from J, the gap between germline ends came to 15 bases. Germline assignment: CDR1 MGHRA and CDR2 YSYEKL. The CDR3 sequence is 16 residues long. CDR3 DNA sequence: TGCGCCAGCAGTCCAGCCGGGACTCGGAACACCGGGGAGCTGTTTTTT. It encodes CASSPAGTRNTGELFF.

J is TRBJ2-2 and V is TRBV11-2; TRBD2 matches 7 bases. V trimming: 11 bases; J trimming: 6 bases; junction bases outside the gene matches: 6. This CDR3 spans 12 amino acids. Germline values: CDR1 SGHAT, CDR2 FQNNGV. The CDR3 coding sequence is TGTGCCGGACGACTAGCACCCGGGGAGCTGTTTTTT. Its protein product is CAGRLAPGELFF.

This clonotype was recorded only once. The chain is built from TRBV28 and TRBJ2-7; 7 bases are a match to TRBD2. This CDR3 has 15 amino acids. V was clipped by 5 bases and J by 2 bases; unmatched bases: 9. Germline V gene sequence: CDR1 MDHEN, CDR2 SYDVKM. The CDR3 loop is CASSLLAARPYEQYF. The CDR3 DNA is TGTGCCAGCAGTCTGCTAGCGGCCCGGCCCTACGAGCAGTACTTC.

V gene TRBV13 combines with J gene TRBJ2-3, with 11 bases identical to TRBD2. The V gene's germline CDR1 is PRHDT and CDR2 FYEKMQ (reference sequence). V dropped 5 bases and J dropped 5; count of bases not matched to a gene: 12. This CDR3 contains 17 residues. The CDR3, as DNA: TGTGCCAGCAGCCACCCCCTAGCGGGGGGTTCTGGAGATACGCAGTATTTT. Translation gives CASSHPLAGGSGDTQYF.

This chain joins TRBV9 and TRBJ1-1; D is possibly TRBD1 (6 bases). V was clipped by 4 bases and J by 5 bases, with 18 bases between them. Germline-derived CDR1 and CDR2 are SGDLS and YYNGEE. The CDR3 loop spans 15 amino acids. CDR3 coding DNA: TGTGCCAGCAGCTTAGGAGGGGGGAGCGGAACTGAAGCTTTCTTT. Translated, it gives CASSLGGGSGTEAFF. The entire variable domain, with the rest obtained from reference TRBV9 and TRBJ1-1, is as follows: DSGVTQTPKHLITATGQRVTLRCSPRSGDLSVYWYQQSLDQGLQFLIQYYNGEERAKGNILERFSAQQFPDLHSELNLSSLELGDSALYFCASSLGGGSGTEAFFGQGTRLTVV.

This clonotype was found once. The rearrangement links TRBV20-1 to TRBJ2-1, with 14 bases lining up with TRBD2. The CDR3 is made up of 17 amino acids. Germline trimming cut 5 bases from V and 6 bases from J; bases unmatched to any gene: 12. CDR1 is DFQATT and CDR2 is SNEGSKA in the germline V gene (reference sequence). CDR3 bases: TGCAGTGCTCCCCTTTCGGGACTAGCGGGGGTGGGCAATGAGCAGTTCTTC. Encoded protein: CSAPLSGLAGVGNEQFF.

The CDR3, as DNA: TGTGCCACCAGCAGAGACCGCCAGCTACGCTCTGAGCAGTACTTC. Protein: CATSRDRQLRSEQYF. This rearrangement joins TRBV15 to TRBJ2-7; no clear D gene. Germline values: CDR1 LNHNV, CDR2 YYDKDF (reference sequence). The CDR3 covers 15 residues. V was shortened by 0 bases and J by 7 bases, with 16 bases between the two germline ends.

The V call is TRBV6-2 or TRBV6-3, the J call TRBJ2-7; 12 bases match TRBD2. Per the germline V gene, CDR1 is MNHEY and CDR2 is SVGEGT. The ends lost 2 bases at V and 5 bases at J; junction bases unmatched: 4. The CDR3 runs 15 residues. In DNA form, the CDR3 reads TGTGCCAGCAGTTACGCTGGACTAGCGGGAAACGAGCAGTACTTC. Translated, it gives CASSYAGLAGNEQYF.

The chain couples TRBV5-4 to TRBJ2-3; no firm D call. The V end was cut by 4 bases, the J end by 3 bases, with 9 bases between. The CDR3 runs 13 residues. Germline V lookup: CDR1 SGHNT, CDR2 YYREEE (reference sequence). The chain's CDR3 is CASSPSRTDTQYF. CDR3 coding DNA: TGTGCCAGCAGCCCTTCCAGGACAGATACGCAGTATTTT.

The CDR3 here is CASRSVGEMELFF. In DNA form, the CDR3 reads TGTGCCAGCAGATCAGTAGGGGAGATGGAGCTGTTTTTT. The gene calls are TRBV27 and TRBJ2-2; D is tentatively TRBD1 or TRBD2 (5 bases each). The germline V and J ends were trimmed by 6 bases and 10 bases, with 15 bases remaining between them. Germline V gene sequence: CDR1 MNHEY, CDR2 SMNVEV (reference sequence). The CDR3 runs 13 residues.

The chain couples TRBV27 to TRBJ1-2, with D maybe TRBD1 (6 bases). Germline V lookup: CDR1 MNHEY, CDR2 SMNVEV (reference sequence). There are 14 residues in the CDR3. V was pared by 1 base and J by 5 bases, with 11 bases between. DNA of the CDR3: TGTGCCAGCAGTTTATACCAGGGGAATTATGGCTACACCTTC. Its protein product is CASSLYQGNYGYTF.

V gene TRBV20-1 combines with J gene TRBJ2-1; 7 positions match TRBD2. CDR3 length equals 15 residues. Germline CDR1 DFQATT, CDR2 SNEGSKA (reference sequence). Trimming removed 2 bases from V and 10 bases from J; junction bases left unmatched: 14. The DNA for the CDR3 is TGCAGTGCTAGACAAGGACTAGTGGGGTATATGGAGCAGTTCTTC. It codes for CSARQGLVGYMEQFF.

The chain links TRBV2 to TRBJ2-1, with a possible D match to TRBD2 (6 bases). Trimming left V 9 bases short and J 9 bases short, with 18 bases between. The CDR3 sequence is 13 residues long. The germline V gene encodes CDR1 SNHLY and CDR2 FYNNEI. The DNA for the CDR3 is TGTGCCAGTCCGGGACTGTCGACCGGTGAGCAGTTCTTC. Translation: CASPGLSTGEQFF.

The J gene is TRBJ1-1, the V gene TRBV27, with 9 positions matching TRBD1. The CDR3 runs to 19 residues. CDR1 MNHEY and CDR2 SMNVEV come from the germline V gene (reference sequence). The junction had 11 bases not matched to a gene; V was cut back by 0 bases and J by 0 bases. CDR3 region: CASSLSAPQQGAMNTEAFF. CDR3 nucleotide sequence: TGTGCCAGCAGTTTATCGGCACCCCAACAGGGGGCAATGAACACTGAAGCTTTCTTT.

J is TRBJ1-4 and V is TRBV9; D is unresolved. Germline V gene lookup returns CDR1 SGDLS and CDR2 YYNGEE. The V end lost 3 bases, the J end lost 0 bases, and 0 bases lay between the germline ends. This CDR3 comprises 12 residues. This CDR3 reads CASSATNEKLFF. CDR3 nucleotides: TGTGCCAGCAGCGCAACTAATGAAAAACTGTTTTTT.

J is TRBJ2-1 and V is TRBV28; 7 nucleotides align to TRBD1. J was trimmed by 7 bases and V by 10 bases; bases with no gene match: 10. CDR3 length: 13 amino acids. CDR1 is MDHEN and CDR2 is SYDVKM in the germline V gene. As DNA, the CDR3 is TGTGCCAACCAGGGGGTGGGGACGAATGAGCAGTTCTTC. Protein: CANQGVGTNEQFF.

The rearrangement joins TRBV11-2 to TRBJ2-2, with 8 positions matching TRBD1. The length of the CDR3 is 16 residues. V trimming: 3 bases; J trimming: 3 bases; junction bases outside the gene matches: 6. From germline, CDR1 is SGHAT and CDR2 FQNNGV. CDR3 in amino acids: CASSFIQGADTGELFF. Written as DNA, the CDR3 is TGTGCCAGCAGCTTTATCCAGGGGGCGGACACCGGGGAGCTGTTTTTT.

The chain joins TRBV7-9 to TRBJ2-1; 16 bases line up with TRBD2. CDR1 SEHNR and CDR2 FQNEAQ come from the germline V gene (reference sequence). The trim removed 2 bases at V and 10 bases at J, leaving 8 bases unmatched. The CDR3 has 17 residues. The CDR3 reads CASSLRLGLAGGHEQFF. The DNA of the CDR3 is TGTGCCAGCAGCTTAAGGTTGGGACTAGCGGGAGGGCACGAGCAGTTCTTC.

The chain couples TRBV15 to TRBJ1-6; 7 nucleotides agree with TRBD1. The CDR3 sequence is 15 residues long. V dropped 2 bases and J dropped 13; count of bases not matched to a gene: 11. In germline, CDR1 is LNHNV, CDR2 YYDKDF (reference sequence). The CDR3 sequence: CATSRSTGDVQPLHF. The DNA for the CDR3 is TGTGCCACCAGCAGATCTACAGGGGACGTTCAGCCCCTCCACTTT.